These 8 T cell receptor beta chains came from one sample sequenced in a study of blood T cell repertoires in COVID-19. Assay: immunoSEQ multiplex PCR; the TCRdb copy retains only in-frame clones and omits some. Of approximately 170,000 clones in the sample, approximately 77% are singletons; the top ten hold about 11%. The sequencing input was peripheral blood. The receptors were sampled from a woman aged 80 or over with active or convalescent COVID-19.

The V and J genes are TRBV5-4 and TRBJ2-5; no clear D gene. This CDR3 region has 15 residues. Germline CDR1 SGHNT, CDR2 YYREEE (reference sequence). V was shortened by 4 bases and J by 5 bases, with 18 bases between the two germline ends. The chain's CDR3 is CASSPSAGDVETQYF. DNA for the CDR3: TGTGCCAGCAGCCCCTCCGCCGGAGATGTGGAGACCCAGTACTTC.

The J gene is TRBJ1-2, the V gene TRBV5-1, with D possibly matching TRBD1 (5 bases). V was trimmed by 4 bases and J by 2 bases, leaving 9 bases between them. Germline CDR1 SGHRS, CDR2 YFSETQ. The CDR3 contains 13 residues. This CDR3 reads CASSPAGNYGYTF. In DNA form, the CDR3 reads TGCGCCAGCAGCCCTGCAGGGAACTATGGCTACACCTTC. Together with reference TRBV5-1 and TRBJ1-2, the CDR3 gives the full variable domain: KAGVTQTPRYLIKTRGQQVTLSCSPISGHRSVSWYQQTPGQGLQFLFEYFSETQRNKGNFPGRFSGRQFSNSRSEMNVSTLELGDSALYLCASSPAGNYGYTFGSGTRLTVV.

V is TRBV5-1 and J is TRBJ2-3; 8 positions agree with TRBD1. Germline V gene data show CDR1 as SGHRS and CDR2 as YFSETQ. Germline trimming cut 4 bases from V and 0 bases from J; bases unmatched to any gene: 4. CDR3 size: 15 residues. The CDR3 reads CASSKQGGSTDTQYF. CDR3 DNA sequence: TGCGCCAGCAGCAAACAGGGGGGTAGCACAGATACGCAGTATTTT.

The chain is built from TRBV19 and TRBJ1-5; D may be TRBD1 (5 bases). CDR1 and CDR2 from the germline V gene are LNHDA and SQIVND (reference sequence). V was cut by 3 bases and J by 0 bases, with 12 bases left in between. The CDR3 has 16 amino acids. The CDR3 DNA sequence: TGTGCCAGTAGTATGGGGCTGACACTTAGCAATCAGCCCCAGCATTTT. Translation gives CASSMGLTLSNQPQHF.

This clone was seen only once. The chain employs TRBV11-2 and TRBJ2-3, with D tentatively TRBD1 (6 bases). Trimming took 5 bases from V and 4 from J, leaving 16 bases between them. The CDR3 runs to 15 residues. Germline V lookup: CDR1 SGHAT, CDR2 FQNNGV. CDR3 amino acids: CASSLRTVGADTQYF. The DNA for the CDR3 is TGTGCCAGCAGCCTAAGGACAGTAGGGGCAGATACGCAGTATTTT.

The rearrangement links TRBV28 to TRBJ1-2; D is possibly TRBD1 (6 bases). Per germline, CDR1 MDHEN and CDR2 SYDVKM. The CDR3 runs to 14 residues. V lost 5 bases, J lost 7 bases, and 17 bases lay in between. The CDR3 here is CASSKAQQGSGYTF. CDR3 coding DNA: TGTGCCAGCAGTAAAGCCCAACAGGGTAGTGGCTACACCTTC.

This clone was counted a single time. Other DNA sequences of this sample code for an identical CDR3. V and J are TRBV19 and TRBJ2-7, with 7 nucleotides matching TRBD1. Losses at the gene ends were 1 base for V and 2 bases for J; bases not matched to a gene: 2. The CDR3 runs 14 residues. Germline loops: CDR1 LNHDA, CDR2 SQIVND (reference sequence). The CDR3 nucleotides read TGTGCCAGTAGTATAGGGCAGGGGGCCTACGAGCAGTACTTC. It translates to CASSIGQGAYEQYF. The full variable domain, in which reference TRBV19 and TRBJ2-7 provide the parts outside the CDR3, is DGGITQSPKYLFRKEGQNVTLSCEQNLNHDAMYWYRQDPGQGLRLIYYSQIVNDFQKGDIAEGYSVSREKKESFPLTVTSAQKNPTAFYLCASSIGQGAYEQYFGPGTRLTVT.

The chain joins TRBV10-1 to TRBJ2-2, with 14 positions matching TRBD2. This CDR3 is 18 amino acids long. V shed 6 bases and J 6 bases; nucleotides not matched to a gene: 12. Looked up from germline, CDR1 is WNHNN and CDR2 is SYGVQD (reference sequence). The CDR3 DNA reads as TGCGCCAGCAGCTCCGGGACTAGCGGGAGTAGTGGGCCCGGGGAGCTGTTTTTT. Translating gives CASSSGTSGSSGPGELFF.